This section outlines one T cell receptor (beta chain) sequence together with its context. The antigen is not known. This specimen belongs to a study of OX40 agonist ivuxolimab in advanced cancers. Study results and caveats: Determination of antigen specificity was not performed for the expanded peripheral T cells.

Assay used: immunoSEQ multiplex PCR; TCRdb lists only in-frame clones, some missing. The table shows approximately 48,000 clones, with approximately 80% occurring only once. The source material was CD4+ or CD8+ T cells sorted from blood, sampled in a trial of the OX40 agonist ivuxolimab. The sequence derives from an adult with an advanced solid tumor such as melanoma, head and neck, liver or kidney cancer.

As DNA, the CDR3 is TGTGCCAGCAGCTTAGGAGGACAGGGGTTTAAATCACCCCTCCACTTT. This translates into CASSLGGQGFKSPLHF. V usage is TRBV7-9 and J usage is TRBJ1-6, with 9 bases lining up with TRBD1. From germline, CDR1 is SEHNR and CDR2 FQNEAQ (reference sequence). The CDR3 extends over 16 amino acids. Trimming removed 1 base from V and 10 bases from J; junction bases left unmatched: 8.